This T cell receptor (beta chain) was found in a study of STAT3 mutations in large granular lymphocyte leukemia. Findings and caveats of the study: In T-cell large granular lymphocyte leukemia, about half of patients showed multiple immunodominant subclonotypes.

This clone came up a few times. The target antigen is unknown. Clones were read by immunoSEQ multiplex PCR, and TCRdb kept only the in-frame ones, dropping some. The sample lists approximately 30,000 clones, roughly 80% seen once, with 30% in the top ten. Per germline, CDR1 SGHRS and CDR2 YFSETQ. J lost 0 bases, V lost 0 bases, and 9 bases had no gene match. This CDR3 spans 19 amino acids. The rearrangement uses TRBV5-1 and TRBJ2-1, with 10 bases that match TRBD2. The origin of this receptor is a woman aged 50 to 60 with T-cell large granular lymphocyte leukemia. Some clones in this sample may be carry-over from other donors' samples. Sequencing was performed on peripheral blood mononuclear cells. In nucleotides, the CDR3 is TGCGCCAGCAGCTTGGAAGCTAGCGGGAGTTTTACCTCCTACAATGAGCAGTTCTTC. Translation: CASSLEASGSFTSYNEQFF.